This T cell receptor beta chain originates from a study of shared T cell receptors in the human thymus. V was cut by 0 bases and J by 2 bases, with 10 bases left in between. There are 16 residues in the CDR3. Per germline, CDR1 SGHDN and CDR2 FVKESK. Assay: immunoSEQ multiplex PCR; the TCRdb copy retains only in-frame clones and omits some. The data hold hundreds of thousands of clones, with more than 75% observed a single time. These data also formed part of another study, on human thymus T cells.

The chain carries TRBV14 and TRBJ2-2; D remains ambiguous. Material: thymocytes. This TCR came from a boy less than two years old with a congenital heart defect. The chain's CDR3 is CASSQDFEPNTGELFF. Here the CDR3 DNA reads TGTGCCAGCAGCCAAGACTTCGAGCCTAACACCGGGGAGCTGTTTTTT.